This T cell receptor (beta chain) was sequenced for a study of T cell responses to AZD1222 COVID-19 vaccine. Study-level results: The study identified only five to seven AZD1222 recipients as seropositive at baseline.

V lost 7 bases and J lost 5; bases outside the gene matches: 7. This CDR3 is built from 15 residues. CDR1 and CDR2 (germline): PRHDT, FYEKMQ (reference sequence). To note about this clone: What it binds is unknown.

Repertoires were generated with immunoSEQ multiplex PCR, while TCRdb's copy carries only in-frame clones and drops some. Of 150,000 to 200,000 clones in the sample, 85% to 95% were seen once. The clonotype was recovered from an adult who received the AZD1222 COVID-19 vaccine. The chain is built from TRBV13 and TRBJ2-7; 14 bases align to TRBD2. The specimen was peripheral blood, collected 28 days after the second AZD1222 dose. The CDR3 region has the DNA TGTGCCAGCATCGGGACTAGCGGGAGAGGTGACGAGCAGTACTTC. It is translated as CASIGTSGRGDEQYF.